This TCR beta chain originates from a study of shared clonotypes between healthy human individuals (TCRdb year 2020). Study-level background: A couple of women and a few men aged 18 to 49 years were included in the cohort. Per donor, three plates each were used for CD4 naive and CD4 memory, two for CD8 naive, and one for CD8 memory. To estimate repertoire size and how much clonotype sharing occurs between individuals, the study deeply sequenced the blood TCR repertoires of several healthy adults. Libraries were prepared and TCR repertoires were sequenced by different laboratories using diverse techniques, in order to increase sequencing depth and limit assay-specific biases. Between about 0.94 and 10 billion PBMCs per donor were obtained by leukapheresis. The investigation overall reported the following: Because the study included a small number of donors, the genetic and exposure-history diversity represented was limited. Even with the large sequencing depth, rarefaction of the sorted-subset datasets indicated that sequencing was incomplete. Higher generation probabilities were observed for clonotypes shared by all four sorted-subset donors than for non-shared clonotypes. Naive subsets generally had larger estimated clonotype richness than memory subsets. Pairwise subsampling indicated that sequencing depth was expected to affect the degree of clonotype sharing among donors. Sharing across a handful of donors was observed for about 5% of naive CD4, less than 4% of naive CD8, around 2.5% of memory CD4, and roughly 0.4% of memory CD8 clonotypes. Sampling was restricted to blood, and TCR repertoires in tissues likely differ from the TCR repertoires found in blood.

Using the deep immunoSEQ assay, multiplex PCR amplified TCR CDR3 regions from genomic DNA. Genomic DNA extracted from each cell subset was distributed evenly over all wells of several immunoSEQ 96-well plates, and each plate served as one replicate. For sorted subsets, about 200 ng genomic DNA, equal to about 30,000 T cell genomes, was loaded into each replicate PCR. The purified libraries were quantified using a Qubit 3.0 fluorometer, sized with a Bioanalyzer 2100, and then quantified again using the KAPA Library Quantification kit. Each immunoSEQ 96-well plate was sequenced on its own single-read 150-cycle Illumina NextSeq 550 flow cell. The study's processing was this. Because the immunoSEQ output held only junctional sequences and lacked quality scores, the filtering could not match the filtering applied to full-length reads. Sequences were annotated with PyIR, a Python wrapper for IgBLAST v1.9, and V/J genes and CDR3 were assigned using IMGT germline references. Reads with weak V/J assignments (E-value above 1e-6), missing CDR3, stop codons, out-of-frame junctions, or ambiguous translated residues were removed. V3J clonotypes were defined as sequences sharing an identical inferred V gene, J gene, and CDR3 amino acid sequence. To compute the percentage overlap between repertoires, the number of shared unique clonotypes was divided by the size of the smaller repertoire. Richness of each repertoire was evaluated using RTK rarefaction, the Chao1 estimator, and Recon v2.1 estimates of unobserved clonotypes. For all TCRbeta clonotypes obtained by the gDNA method from four donors, generation probabilities were computed with OLGA. Not all clones reach the TCRdb copy of this immuneACCESS table, which keeps in-frame sequences only. Checked studies attribute under half of the gap to unresolved V genes and leave the rest unexplained. For V, J and clone size, that table is used; D and trimming come from the DNA. The sample table contains 800,000 to 1,200,000 clones; only one count was recorded for around 78% of them. Around 0.47% of the sample goes to the ten largest clones.

The donors were healthy, HIV-negative adults who had no recently reported acute infections or vaccinations. All donors were Caucasian adults living in Nashville, Tennessee, USA. Magnetic negative selection was used to enrich CD4+ T cells, after which naive cells were positively selected on CD45RA and the negative fraction became the memory subset. Blood was collected by leukapheresis, and PBMCs were isolated by Ficoll-Histopaque density gradient centrifugation and then cryopreserved in liquid nitrogen vapor phase. Analytical flow cytometry was used to check the purity and quantity of every magnetically sorted T cell population. Genomic DNA was isolated from each sorted fraction and quantified by UV absorbance on a Nanodrop 2000c. About this clone: The clone's antigen remains unknown. No qualities accompany the bases; no much larger clone lies one base away.

There are 15 amino acids in the CDR3, from cysteine to phenylalanine inclusive. Just the 45-base CDR3 DNA is kept, in frame starting at base 1. V loses 4 bases, J loses 9 bases, and the germline ends lie 19 bases apart. The germline V gene gives CDR1 as MGHDK and CDR2 as SYGVNS. Sequencing used memory CD4+ T cells from PBMCs. The cell subset or site label corresponds to: CD45RA-negative fraction. The source is a man aged 18 to 30 in good health. Some clones in this sample may be carry-over from other donors' samples. Here the chain combines TRBV25-1 and TRBJ2-1; no D segment can be confidently identified. The CDR3 sequence is CASSATKSKSVEQFF. Here is the DNA: TGTGCCAGCAGTGCCACTAAGTCCAAGTCGGTTGAGCAGTTCTTC.